Shown below are 16 T cell receptor beta chains from a single sample sequenced in a study of cytomegalovirus exposure and HLA in healthy donors. Use of 60 Vbeta and 13 Jbeta primers characterized the PCR. Generated by immunoSEQ multiplex PCR, the TCRdb table keeps only in-frame clones and is missing some. The data show about 130,000 clones, with around three quarters seen just once and 1.2% held by the top ten. The specimen sequenced was PBMCs. All receptors come from a female donor in good health and CMV-seronegative.

The chain has TRBV20-1 and TRBJ1-2; TRBD1 matches 8 bases. J was trimmed by 9 bases and V by 3 bases; bases with no gene match: 3. Germline V gene sequence: CDR1 DFQATT, CDR2 SNEGSKA (reference sequence). The CDR3 sequence is 11 residues long. The CDR3 DNA reads as TGCAGTGCTAGGCGGACAGGGCGCTACACCTTC. This translates into CSARRTGRYTF.

The chain combines TRBV19 with TRBJ2-2; TRBD2 matches 8 bases. The germline CDR1 and CDR2 sequences are LNHDA and SQIVND (reference sequence). Trimming at V came to 5 bases and at J to 6 bases, leaving 8 bases not matched to a gene. This CDR3 spans 15 amino acids. CDR3 in amino acids: CASSAHGGAAGELFF. In nucleotides, the CDR3 is TGTGCCAGTAGTGCGCACGGGGGGGCCGCCGGGGAGCTGTTTTTT.

The rearrangement links TRBV7-6 to TRBJ2-3; possible D gene TRBD1, 6 bases. The CDR3 is 14 residues long. Germline lookup yields CDR1 SGHVS and CDR2 FNYEAQ. V was clipped by 5 bases and J by 4 bases, with 13 bases between them. DNA of the CDR3: TGTGCCAGCAGCCTAAGCACAGGGTCAGATACGCAGTATTTT. Its protein product is CASSLSTGSDTQYF.

The V gene is TRBV28, the J gene TRBJ2-7, with 7 bases lining up with TRBD2. The CDR3 runs 15 residues. Germline trimming cut 6 bases from V and 7 bases from J; bases unmatched to any gene: 15. The germline V gene encodes CDR1 MDHEN and CDR2 SYDVKM. The CDR3 nucleotides are TGTGCCAGCAGGCAGCCTGCTCGGGGGGAAAAAGAGCAGTACTTC. Residues: CASRQPARGEKEQYF.

The chain joins TRBV19 to TRBJ1-2; D may be TRBD1 (5 bases). CDR3 length: 15 amino acids. Looked up from germline, CDR1 is LNHDA and CDR2 is SQIVND (reference sequence). The ends were cut back, 8 bases at V and 3 bases at J, with 19 bases in the middle. The CDR3 DNA sequence: TGTGCCAGTGTCGCCGAAAGGGGCTGGGACTATGGCTACACCTTC. Protein: CASVAERGWDYGYTF.

The J gene is TRBJ2-7, the V gene TRBV6-5; 12 bases fit TRBD2. Germline V gene data show CDR1 as MNHEY and CDR2 as SVGAGI. V gave up 6 bases and J gave up 2 bases; unmatched junction bases: 5. This CDR3 comprises 15 residues. CDR3 amino acids: CASSQSSGRAYEQYF. The CDR3 DNA is TGTGCCAGCAGCCAGTCTAGCGGGAGGGCCTACGAGCAGTACTTC.

Only one count was recorded for this clone. This chain joins TRBV7-9 and TRBJ1-3; 7 bases fit TRBD1. The ends lost 3 bases at V and 2 bases at J; junction bases unmatched: 4. Looked up from germline, CDR1 is SEHNR and CDR2 is FQNEAQ (reference sequence). The CDR3 extends over 15 amino acids. The CDR3 reads CASSFTGATGNTIYF. CDR3 coding DNA: TGTGCCAGCAGCTTTACAGGGGCCACTGGAAACACCATATATTTT.

The J gene is TRBJ2-1, the V gene TRBV21-1; the table's D call of TRBD1 was not tested on the DNA. TRBV21-1 is flagged as a pseudogene. The CDR3 loop spans 17 amino acids. CDR3 protein: CASTSLGQTNPNNEQFF. The CDR3 DNA follows: TGTGCCAGCACCTCTCTGGGGCAGACCAATCCGAACAATGAGCAGTTCTTC.

The CDR3 region is CASSLPFGNTIYF. CDR3 DNA sequence: TGTGCCAGTAGTCTCCCTTTCGGAAACACCATATATTTT. V gene TRBV19 combines with J gene TRBJ1-3; D unclear. CDR3 length equals 13 residues. Trimming stripped 5 bases from V and 4 bases from J, with 9 bases between. Germline lookup yields CDR1 LNHDA and CDR2 SQIVND (reference sequence). Full variable domain (outside the CDR3, taken from reference TRBV19 and TRBJ1-3): DGGITQSPKYLFRKEGQNVTLSCEQNLNHDAMYWYRQDPGQGLRLIYYSQIVNDFQKGDIAEGYSVSREKKESFPLTVTSAQKNPTAFYLCASSLPFGNTIYFGEGSWLTVV.

This sequence joins TRBV5-6 and TRBJ2-7; 7 nucleotides align to TRBD2. The CDR3 totals 13 residues. Trimming cost V 0 bases and J 5 bases; bases outside gene matches: 2. Germline V lookup: CDR1 SGHDT, CDR2 YYEEEE. CDR3 coding DNA: TGTGCCAGCAGCTTGGAGGGAGGGCACGAGCAGTACTTC. It encodes CASSLEGGHEQYF.

The chain recombines TRBV2 with TRBJ2-7, with D maybe TRBD1 (6 bases). The germline CDR1 and CDR2 sequences are SNHLY and FYNNEI. This CDR3 contains 14 residues. Trimming took 9 bases from V and 6 from J, leaving 21 bases between them. This chain's CDR3 is CARGAKQGLFEQYF. The CDR3 nucleotides are TGTGCCAGGGGTGCGAAACAGGGTTTATTCGAGCAGTACTTC.

V gene TRBV6-5 combines with J gene TRBJ1-3; 7 bases fit TRBD1. Per germline, CDR1 MNHEY and CDR2 SVGAGI. The trim removed 8 bases at V and 4 bases at J, leaving 11 bases unmatched. There are 15 residues in the CDR3. The CDR3 region has the DNA TGTGCCAGCGGGGACAGCACTTCTCTCGGAAACACCATATATTTT. Its protein product is CASGDSTSLGNTIYF.

The CDR3 bases are TGTGCCAGCAGCCATCCTGGGACAGGGGGCCACGAGCAGTACTTC. It encodes CASSHPGTGGHEQYF. V is TRBV11-2 and J is TRBJ2-5; TRBD1 agrees at 12 bases. The J call may be in error: the DNA end matches TRBJ2-7 better. CDR1 is SGHAT and CDR2 is FQNNGV in the germline V gene. There are 15 residues in the CDR3.

CDR3 residues: CASSLGLAGVGGELFF. DNA of the CDR3: TGTGCCAGCAGCTTGGGACTAGCGGGAGTTGGCGGGGAGCTGTTTTTT. The chain couples TRBV7-9 to TRBJ2-2; 14 bases agree with TRBD2. Germline-derived CDR1 and CDR2 are SEHNR and FQNEAQ (reference sequence). The J segment lost 7 bases and the V segment lost 3 bases, leaving 4 bases of the junction unmatched. This CDR3 has 16 amino acids. The variable domain in full, completed from reference TRBV7-9 and TRBJ2-2, reads DTGVSQNPRHKITKRGQNVTFRCDPISEHNRLYWYRQTLGQGPEFLTYFQNEAQLEKSRLLSDRFSAERPKGSFSTLEIQRTEQGDSAMYLCASSLGLAGVGGELFFGEGSRLTVL.

V and J are TRBV2 and TRBJ1-5; 11 nucleotides match TRBD1. V shed 5 bases, J shed 7 bases, and the junction held 7 bases outside the gene matches. This CDR3 has 15 amino acids. CDR1 is SNHLY, CDR2 FYNNEI, per germline. For the CDR3, the DNA is TGTGCCAGCAGTCTAGGACAGGGGGCCAGCCAGCCCCAGCATTTT. Its translation is CASSLGQGASQPQHF.

The chain links TRBV21-1 to TRBJ2-1; the listed D gene, TRBD2, was not tested against the DNA. TRBV21-1 is listed as a pseudogene. The CDR3 is 16 residues long. CDR3 DNA: TGTGCCAAGAGACGGGGGGGAATTAGCTCCTACAATGAGCAGTTCTTC. Protein: CAKRRGGISSYNEQFF.